Detailed here is one T cell receptor (beta chain). Its antigen remains unknown. The PCR used 60 Vbeta and 13 Jbeta primers. Method: immunoSEQ multiplex PCR; TCRdb's copy keeps in-frame clones and lacks some. The table shows some 150,000 clones, with about 75% occurring only once. The data derive from a study of cytomegalovirus exposure and HLA in healthy donors. Overall study results and limits: V- and J-gene trimming in TCR beta was tied to a missense DCLRE1C variant by an analysis performed later. Near-uniform donor sequencing depth was presumed by presence/absence analyses.

The CDR3 runs to 14 residues. Germline CDR1 and CDR2: SGHTA and FQGNSA. Trimming removed 5 bases from V and 4 bases from J; junction bases left unmatched: 3. Sequencing was carried out using PBMCs. The rearrangement joins TRBV7-2 to TRBJ2-7, with 12 bases matching TRBD2. The TCR originated in a man between 18 and 29 years old in good health and CMV-seronegative. The CDR3 protein is CASSVLAGGYEQYF. The CDR3 coding sequence is TGTGCCAGCAGCGTACTAGCGGGAGGATACGAGCAGTACTTC.